Listed below are T cell receptor beta chains from one sample, sequenced in a study of OX40 agonist ivuxolimab in advanced cancers. Assay: immunoSEQ multiplex PCR; the TCRdb copy retains only in-frame clones and omits some. The top ten clones hold around 0.7% of a sample with around 50,000 clones, roughly 77% of them seen once. The sample in question was CD4+ or CD8+ T cells sorted from blood, obtained in a trial of the OX40 agonist ivuxolimab. Receptors were obtained from an adult with an advanced solid tumor such as melanoma, head and neck, liver or kidney cancer. Each CDR3 is given with its conserved first and last residue. Each record gives: CDR3 protein, CDR3 DNA, J gene, clone size, V gene, D gene. A D gene is named only where the DNA matches it firmly. Clone size is given for some rows only: seen once, a few or many times, or a class if the clone is expanded.

CDR3 protein: CASSLYGVDTEAFF; CDR3 DNA: TGCGCCAGCAGCTTGTACGGGGTGGATACTGAAGCTTTCTTT; J gene: TRBJ1-1; clone size: -; V gene: TRBV5-1; D gene: -
CDR3 protein: CASSFSGNEKLFF; CDR3 DNA: TGTGCCAGCAGCTTTTCGGGGAATGAAAAACTGTTTTTT; J gene: TRBJ1-4; clone size: -; V gene: TRBV5-5; D gene: -
CDR3 protein: CASSTLRASGSGANVLTF; CDR3 DNA: TGTGCCAGCAGCACCCTACGAGCATCCGGCTCTGGGGCCAACGTCCTGACTTTC; J gene: TRBJ2-6; clone size: once; V gene: TRBV7-8; D gene: -
CDR3 protein: CATEPGDNYGYTF; CDR3 DNA: TGTGCCACAGAACCAGGGGATAACTATGGCTACACCTTC; J gene: TRBJ1-2; clone size: once; V gene: TRBV2; D gene: -
CDR3 protein: CASSDPGPGIYEQYF; CDR3 DNA: TGTGCCAGCAGTGACCCTGGTCCGGGTATCTACGAGCAGTACTTC; J gene: TRBJ2-7; clone size: -; V gene: TRBV6-4; D gene: -
CDR3 protein: CASSTDRGGEKLFF; CDR3 DNA: TGTGCCAGCAGCACGGACAGGGGTGGTGAAAAACTGTTTTTT; J gene: TRBJ1-4; clone size: -; V gene: TRBV7-9; D gene: TRBD1
CDR3 protein: CASSTMISYEQYF; CDR3 DNA: TGTGCCAGTAGTACAATGATCTCCTACGAGCAGTACTTC; J gene: TRBJ2-7; clone size: -; V gene: TRBV19; D gene: -
CDR3 protein: CVSSLVVNTGELFF; CDR3 DNA: TGTGTCAGCAGCTTAGTAGTGAACACCGGGGAGCTGTTTTTT; J gene: TRBJ2-2; clone size: -; V gene: TRBV7-9; D gene: -
CDR3 protein: CASSGGLTDTQYF; CDR3 DNA: TGCGCCAGCAGTGGGGGTTTGACAGATACGCAGTATTTT; J gene: TRBJ2-3; clone size: once; V gene: TRBV10-1; D gene: -
CDR3 protein: CASSTLAGIYNEQFF; CDR3 DNA: TGTGCCAGCAGCACACTAGCGGGGATCTACAATGAGCAGTTCTTC; J gene: TRBJ2-1; clone size: -; V gene: TRBV5-6; D gene: TRBD2
CDR3 protein: CASSGLAGVSYEQYF; CDR3 DNA: TGTGCCAGCAGCGGACTAGCGGGGGTCTCCTACGAGCAGTACTTC; J gene: TRBJ2-7; clone size: few; V gene: TRBV5-6; D gene: TRBD2
CDR3 protein: CASSSNLAGGGETQYF; CDR3 DNA: TGCGCCAGCAGCTCCAACCTAGCGGGGGGCGGAGAGACCCAGTACTTC; J gene: TRBJ2-5; clone size: -; V gene: TRBV5-1; D gene: TRBD2
CDR3 protein: CASSLGTASGNTIYF; CDR3 DNA: TGTGCCAGCAGCCTAGGGACCGCCTCTGGAAACACCATATATTTT; J gene: TRBJ1-3; clone size: few; V gene: TRBV7-3; D gene: -
CDR3 protein: CASSPDPTDTQYF; CDR3 DNA: TGTGCCAGCAGTCCCGACCCGACAGATACGCAGTATTTT; J gene: TRBJ2-3; clone size: -; V gene: TRBV6-6; D gene: -
CDR3 protein: CASSRNGHPQDSGNTIYF; CDR3 DNA: TGCGCCAGCAGCCGGAACGGACACCCTCAGGACTCTGGAAACACCATATATTTT; J gene: TRBJ1-3; clone size: few; V gene: TRBV4-1; D gene: -
CDR3 protein: CASRGLAGNQETQYF; CDR3 DNA: TGTGCCAGCAGGGGGCTAGCGGGGAACCAAGAGACCCAGTACTTC; J gene: TRBJ2-5; clone size: once; V gene: TRBV6-5; D gene: TRBD2
CDR3 protein: CASTGVGTQYF; CDR3 DNA: TGTGCCAGCACAGGGGTAGGGACGCAGTATTTT; J gene: TRBJ2-3; clone size: -; V gene: TRBV25-1; D gene: -
CDR3 protein: CASSLRKGNTIYF; CDR3 DNA: TGTGCCAGCAGTTTAAGGAAGGGAAACACCATATATTTT; J gene: TRBJ1-3; clone size: once; V gene: TRBV28; D gene: -
CDR3 protein: CASSFLGGNSPLHF; CDR3 DNA: TGTGCCAGCAGCTTTTTAGGGGGGAATTCACCCCTCCACTTT; J gene: TRBJ1-6; clone size: -; V gene: TRBV5-4; D gene: -
CDR3 protein: CASSVNAGTYNEQFF; CDR3 DNA: TGTGCCAGCTCTGTTAACGCCGGGACTTACAATGAGCAGTTCTTC; J gene: TRBJ2-1; clone size: -; V gene: TRBV18; D gene: -
CDR3 protein: CASSYSGGADTEAFF; CDR3 DNA: TGTGCCAGCAGTTACTCTGGGGGGGCAGACACTGAAGCTTTCTTT; J gene: TRBJ1-1; clone size: few; V gene: TRBV6-5; D gene: -
CDR3 protein: CASSLQGRETQYF; CDR3 DNA: TGTGCCAGCAGCTTACAGGGGCGGGAGACCCAGTACTTC; J gene: TRBJ2-5; clone size: -; V gene: TRBV7-9; D gene: -
CDR3 protein: CASSEAGPGISSYNEQFF; CDR3 DNA: TGTGCCAGCAGTGAAGCGGGTCCAGGGATAAGCTCCTACAATGAGCAGTTCTTC; J gene: TRBJ2-1; clone size: -; V gene: TRBV6-1; D gene: -
CDR3 protein: CASSQSDRGNEKLFF; CDR3 DNA: TGCGCCAGCAGTCAATCGGACAGGGGAAATGAAAAACTGTTTTTT; J gene: TRBJ1-4; clone size: -; V gene: TRBV23-1; D gene: TRBD1
CDR3 protein: CASSPGAEPYF; CDR3 DNA: TGTGCCAGCAGCCCCGGGGCGGAGCCGTACTTC; J gene: TRBJ2-5; clone size: once; V gene: TRBV11-3; D gene: -
CDR3 protein: CASSQGGGQETQYF; CDR3 DNA: TGCGCCAGCAGCCAAGGGGGTGGCCAAGAGACCCAGTACTTC; J gene: TRBJ2-5; clone size: once; V gene: TRBV4-1; D gene: -
CDR3 protein: CASSLGRGNTEAFF; CDR3 DNA: TGTGCCAGCAGCCTCGGACGGGGGAACACTGAAGCTTTCTTT; J gene: TRBJ1-1; clone size: -; V gene: TRBV6-1; D gene: -
CDR3 protein: CASSLALASGGRAYEQYF; CDR3 DNA: TGTGCCAGCAGCTTAGCGTTGGCTAGCGGGGGCCGCGCCTACGAGCAGTACTTC; J gene: TRBJ2-7; clone size: -; V gene: TRBV7-8; D gene: TRBD2
CDR3 protein: CASSRDSSNQPQHF; CDR3 DNA: TGTGCCAGCAGCCGGGACAGTAGCAATCAGCCCCAGCATTTT; J gene: TRBJ1-5; clone size: medium-sized; V gene: TRBV7-2; D gene: TRBD1
CDR3 protein: CASSVNTDRGPDIQYF; CDR3 DNA: TGTGCCAGCAGCGTAAATACTGACAGGGGGCCCGACATTCAGTACTTC; J gene: TRBJ2-4; clone size: -; V gene: TRBV9; D gene: TRBD1
CDR3 protein: CASSVRTSGPGEQYF; CDR3 DNA: TGTGCCAGCAGTGTTCGGACTAGCGGACCCGGCGAGCAGTACTTC; J gene: TRBJ2-7; clone size: -; V gene: TRBV2; D gene: TRBD2
CDR3 protein: CASSLRQGAYEQYF; CDR3 DNA: TGTGCCAGCAGCTTAAGACAGGGAGCCTACGAGCAGTACTTC; J gene: TRBJ2-7; clone size: few; V gene: TRBV7-2; D gene: TRBD1
CDR3 protein: CASSPWGGGTEAFF; CDR3 DNA: TGTGCCAGCAGCCCCTGGGGCGGGGGGACTGAAGCTTTCTTT; J gene: TRBJ1-1; clone size: -; V gene: TRBV7-6; D gene: -
CDR3 protein: CASSLRGQPPNEKLFF; CDR3 DNA: TGTGCCAGCAGCTTAAGAGGCCAGCCGCCTAATGAAAAACTGTTTTTT; J gene: TRBJ1-4; clone size: few; V gene: TRBV7-9; D gene: -
CDR3 protein: CASSFGWSLAVGGYTF; CDR3 DNA: TGTGCCAGCAGCTTTGGTTGGAGTCTTGCGGTGGGCGGCTACACCTTC; J gene: TRBJ1-2; clone size: -; V gene: TRBV4-2; D gene: -
CDR3 protein: CASSAISGGSTEAFF; CDR3 DNA: TGTGCCAGCAGCGCCATCTCAGGGGGGAGCACTGAAGCTTTCTTT; J gene: TRBJ1-1; clone size: -; V gene: TRBV9; D gene: TRBD1
CDR3 protein: CASTIGEGANSPLHF; CDR3 DNA: TGTGCCAGCACCATAGGGGAGGGGGCGAATTCACCCCTCCACTTT; J gene: TRBJ1-6; clone size: medium-sized; V gene: TRBV9; D gene: TRBD1
CDR3 protein: CASSLVQGAGDTQYF; CDR3 DNA: TGTGCCAGCAGTTTAGTACAGGGGGCAGGAGATACGCAGTATTTT; J gene: TRBJ2-3; clone size: -; V gene: TRBV6-1; D gene: TRBD1
CDR3 protein: CASSITIGTGGDEQFF; CDR3 DNA: TGTGCCAGCAGCATTACGATCGGGACAGGCGGCGATGAGCAGTTCTTC; J gene: TRBJ2-1; clone size: -; V gene: TRBV7-9; D gene: TRBD1
CDR3 protein: CASSLESEQYF; CDR3 DNA: TGTGCCAGCAGCCTAGAATCCGAGCAGTACTTC; J gene: TRBJ2-7; clone size: -; V gene: TRBV7-9; D gene: -
CDR3 protein: CASSRSSGGGDEQFF; CDR3 DNA: TGTGCCAGCAGCCGATCTAGCGGGGGGGGTGATGAGCAGTTCTTC; J gene: TRBJ2-1; clone size: -; V gene: TRBV5-8; D gene: TRBD2
CDR3 protein: CASSLSPGGHSGNTIYF; CDR3 DNA: TGTGCCAGCAGTTTATCCCCCGGGGGGCACTCTGGAAACACCATATATTTT; J gene: TRBJ1-3; clone size: -; V gene: TRBV27; D gene: -
CDR3 protein: CASSPLDGHQPQHF; CDR3 DNA: TGTGCCAGCAGTCCCCTCGACGGGCATCAGCCCCAGCATTTT; J gene: TRBJ1-5; clone size: -; V gene: TRBV28; D gene: -
CDR3 protein: CASSEDDRGLETQYF; CDR3 DNA: TGTGCCAGCAGTGAAGACGACAGGGGTTTAGAGACCCAGTACTTC; J gene: TRBJ2-5; clone size: -; V gene: TRBV6-1; D gene: TRBD1
CDR3 protein: CASSLQGVRYEQYF; CDR3 DNA: TGTGCCAGCAGCTTGCAGGGCGTGCGTTACGAGCAGTACTTC; J gene: TRBJ2-7; clone size: once; V gene: TRBV5-8; D gene: -
CDR3 protein: CASSYSGLAGVNEQFF; CDR3 DNA: TGTGCCAGCAGTTACTCGGGACTAGCGGGGGTCAATGAGCAGTTCTTC; J gene: TRBJ2-1; clone size: -; V gene: TRBV6-5; D gene: TRBD2
CDR3 protein: CASSQGNRNVDTDTQYF; CDR3 DNA: TGCGCCAGCAGCCAAGGGAACAGGAATGTGGACACAGATACGCAGTATTTT; J gene: TRBJ2-3; clone size: -; V gene: TRBV4-1; D gene: -
CDR3 protein: CASSTPDRVVYRNQPQHF; CDR3 DNA: TGTGCCAGTAGTACCCCGGACAGGGTTGTATATCGCAATCAGCCCCAGCATTTT; J gene: TRBJ1-5; clone size: -; V gene: TRBV19; D gene: TRBD1
CDR3 protein: CASSYFSGQNYGYTF; CDR3 DNA: TGTGCCAGCAGTTACTTTTCCGGGCAAAACTATGGCTACACCTTC; J gene: TRBJ1-2; clone size: medium-sized; V gene: TRBV6-5; D gene: -
CDR3 protein: CASSYTSYEQYF; CDR3 DNA: TGTGCCAGCAGTTACACTTCCTACGAGCAGTACTTC; J gene: TRBJ2-7; clone size: few; V gene: TRBV6-6; D gene: -
CDR3 protein: CAISTGQSSGANVLTF; CDR3 DNA: TGTGCCATCAGTACCGGACAGAGCTCTGGGGCCAACGTCCTGACTTTC; J gene: TRBJ2-6; clone size: -; V gene: TRBV10-3; D gene: -
CDR3 protein: CASREDSTDTQYF; CDR3 DNA: TGTGCCAGCAGGGAAGACAGCACAGATACGCAGTATTTT; J gene: TRBJ2-3; clone size: -; V gene: TRBV2; D gene: -
CDR3 protein: CAISSSPGQGAPREKLFF; CDR3 DNA: TGTGCCATCAGTTCATCCCCGGGACAGGGGGCCCCTAGGGAAAAACTGTTTTTT; J gene: TRBJ1-4; clone size: -; V gene: TRBV10-3; D gene: TRBD1
CDR3 protein: CASSYGAGGSYNEQFF; CDR3 DNA: TGTGCCAGCAGTTACGGGGCGGGGGGAAGCTACAATGAGCAGTTCTTC; J gene: TRBJ2-1; clone size: -; V gene: TRBV6-6; D gene: TRBD2
CDR3 protein: CASSPLASTDTQYF; CDR3 DNA: TGTGCCAGCAGCCCACTAGCTAGCACAGATACGCAGTATTTT; J gene: TRBJ2-3; clone size: -; V gene: TRBV7-3; D gene: -
CDR3 protein: CASSYGGMNTEAFF; CDR3 DNA: TGTGCCAGCAGTTACGGGGGAATGAACACTGAAGCTTTCTTT; J gene: TRBJ1-1; clone size: -; V gene: TRBV6-5; D gene: -
CDR3 protein: CASSYSYNEQFF; CDR3 DNA: TGCGCCAGCAGCTACTCCTACAATGAGCAGTTCTTC; J gene: TRBJ2-1; clone size: -; V gene: TRBV5-1; D gene: -
CDR3 protein: CATSDRATDTQYF; CDR3 DNA: TGTGCCACCTCTGACAGGGCAACCGATACGCAGTATTTT; J gene: TRBJ2-3; clone size: -; V gene: TRBV10-3; D gene: TRBD1
CDR3 protein: CASSGGQVLSGNTIYF; CDR3 DNA: TGTGCCAGCAGCGGGGGGCAGGTCCTCTCTGGAAACACCATATATTTT; J gene: TRBJ1-3; clone size: -; V gene: TRBV9; D gene: -